Below, one T cell receptor (beta chain) is given with its context. The data derive from a study of T-cell reconstitution after alpha-beta-depleted transplantation in children. CDR1 and CDR2 (germline): SNHLY, FYNNEI. Losses at the gene ends were 8 bases for V and 0 bases for J; bases not matched to a gene: 13. The CDR3 totals 18 residues. A library of TCRbeta sequences, prepared with unique molecular identifiers, was generated. TCRdb re-called the PCR reads with MiXCR, one entry per CDR3 protein. The sample lists roughly 500,000 distinct CDR3 sequences, 9.5% to 15% occurring once. The receptor was isolated from a human donor who donated a stem cell graft to a child with combined immunodeficiency. The chain has TRBV2 and TRBJ1-1, with 12 positions matching TRBD1. Source: PBMCs from the stem cell graft donor, taken from the stem cell graft. Here the CDR3 reads CASGLRDRGRGLNTEAFF. In DNA form, the CDR3 reads TGTGCCAGCGGGCTGAGGGACAGGGGGCGCGGATTGAACACTGAAGCTTTCTTT. The variable domain in full, with the rest retrieved from reference TRBV2 and TRBJ1-1, is EPEVTQTPSHQVTQMGQEVILRCVPISNHLYFYWYRQILGQKVEFLVSFYNNEISEKSEIFDDQFSVERPDGSNFTLKIRSTKLEDSAMYFCASGLRDRGRGLNTEAFFGQGTRLTVV.